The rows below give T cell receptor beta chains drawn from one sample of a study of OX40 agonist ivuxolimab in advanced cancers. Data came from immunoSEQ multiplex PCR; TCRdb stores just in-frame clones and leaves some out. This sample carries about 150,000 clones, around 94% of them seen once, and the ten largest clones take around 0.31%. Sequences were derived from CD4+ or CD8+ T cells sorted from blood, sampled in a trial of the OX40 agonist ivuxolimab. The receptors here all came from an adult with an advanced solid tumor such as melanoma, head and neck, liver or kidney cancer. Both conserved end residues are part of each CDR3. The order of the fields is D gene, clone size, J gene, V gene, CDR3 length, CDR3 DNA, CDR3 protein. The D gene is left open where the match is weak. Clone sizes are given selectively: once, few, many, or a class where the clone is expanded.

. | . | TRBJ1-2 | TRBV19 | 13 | TGTGCCAGTAGTTTACCGTCCGGGGATGGCTACACCTTC | CASSLPSGDGYTF
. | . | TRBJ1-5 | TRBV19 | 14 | TGTGCCAGTAGTAAGACACGGTTCAATCAGCCCCAGCATTTT | CASSKTRFNQPQHF
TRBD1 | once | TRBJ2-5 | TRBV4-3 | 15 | TGCGCCAGCAGCCAAGGGGGCACAGGGGAAGAGACCCAGTACTTC | CASSQGGTGEETQYF
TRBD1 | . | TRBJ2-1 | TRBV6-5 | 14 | TGTGCCAGCAGTTCCGGGACAGGGGTAGATGAGCAGTTCTTC | CASSSGTGVDEQFF
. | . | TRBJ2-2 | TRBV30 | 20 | TGTGCCTGGAGTGTTAGCCGCGTTTGGGGGCTCGGGTCGTCCACCGGGGAGCTGTTTTTT | CAWSVSRVWGLGSSTGELFF
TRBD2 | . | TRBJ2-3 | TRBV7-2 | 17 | TGTGCCAGCAGCTTTCAGCGGGGGGCCGTGAGGAGAGATACGCAGTATTTT | CASSFQRGAVRRDTQYF
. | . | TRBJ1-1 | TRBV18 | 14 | TGTGCCAGCTCAATGGGGCAGGCGCACACTGAAGCTTTCTTT | CASSMGQAHTEAFF
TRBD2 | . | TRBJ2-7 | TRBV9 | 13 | TGTGCCAGCAGCACTAGCGCCTACTACGAGCAGTACTTC | CASSTSAYYEQYF
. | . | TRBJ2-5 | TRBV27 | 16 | TGTGCCAGCAGTTTAGGTTGGGTAGGGCGGTCGGAGACCCAGTACTTC | CASSLGWVGRSETQYF
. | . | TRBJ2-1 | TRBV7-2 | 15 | TGTGCCAGCAGCTTTCAAAGGGGCGGATATAATGAGCAGTTCTTC | CASSFQRGGYNEQFF
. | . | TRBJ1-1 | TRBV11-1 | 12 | TGTGCCAGCAGCTTAGAGGCCAGCGAAGCTTTCTTT | CASSLEASEAFF
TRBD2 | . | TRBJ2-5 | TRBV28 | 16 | TGTGCCAGCAGCCTCTGGACTAGCGGGAGAACGGAGACCCAGTACTTC | CASSLWTSGRTETQYF